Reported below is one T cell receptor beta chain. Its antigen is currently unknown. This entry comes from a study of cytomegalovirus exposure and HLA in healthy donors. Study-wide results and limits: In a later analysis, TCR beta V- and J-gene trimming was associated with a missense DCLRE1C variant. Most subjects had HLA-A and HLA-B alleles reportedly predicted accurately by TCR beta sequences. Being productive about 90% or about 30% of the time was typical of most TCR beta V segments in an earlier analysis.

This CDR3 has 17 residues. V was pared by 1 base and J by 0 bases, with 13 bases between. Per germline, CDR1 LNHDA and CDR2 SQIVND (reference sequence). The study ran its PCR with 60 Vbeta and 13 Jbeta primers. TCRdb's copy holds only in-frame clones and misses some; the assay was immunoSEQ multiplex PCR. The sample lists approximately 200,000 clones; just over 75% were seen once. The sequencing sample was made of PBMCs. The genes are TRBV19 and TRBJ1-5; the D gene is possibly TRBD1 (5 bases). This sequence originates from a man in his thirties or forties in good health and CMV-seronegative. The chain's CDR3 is CASSIGVWGDSNQPQHF. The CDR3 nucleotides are TGTGCCAGTAGTATAGGAGTGTGGGGGGATAGCAATCAGCCCCAGCATTTT.